One and the same sample provided the 27 T cell receptor beta chains below, sequenced in a study of T cell responses to AZD1222 COVID-19 vaccine (dated by TCRdb to the early 2020s). Read against the paper, the sample's time point label means: about 28 days (+/-7) after the second vaccine dose. The library was produced with the immunoSEQ multiplex PCR assay. TCRdb carries this immuneACCESS record with in-frame sequences only. Its versions omit some clonotypes, under half of them owing to an unresolved V gene in the studies checked, with the rest unexplained. In all, the sample holds around 71,000 clones, and 75% to 90% of those were seen once. The top ten constitute around 15% of the sample. The material sequenced was peripheral blood, taken 28 days after the second AZD1222 dose. These receptors all stem from an adult who received the AZD1222 COVID-19 vaccine.

The chain employs TRBV7-9 and TRBJ1-2; 8 bases agree with TRBD1. J was trimmed by 4 bases and V by 1 base; bases with no gene match: 8. The germline CDR1 and CDR2 sequences are SEHNR and FQNEAQ (reference sequence). The CDR3 contains 16 residues. The CDR3 loop is CASSLVGRGQAYGYTF. The CDR3 DNA reads TGTGCCAGCAGCTTAGTCGGCAGGGGACAGGCCTATGGCTACACCTTC.

The V and J genes are TRBV3-1 (or the pseudogene TRBV3-2) and TRBJ1-1; 7 bases match TRBD1. CDR1 is LGHDT and CDR2 is YNNKEL in the germline V gene (reference sequence). V shed 9 bases and J 4 bases; nucleotides not matched to a gene: 17. The CDR3 spans 16 residues. Here the CDR3 DNA reads TGTGCCAGTGATAGGGGGCAGGGTGGTCGGTGCACTGAAGCTTTCTTT. This encodes CASDRGQGGRCTEAFF.

The V call is TRBV5-1, the J call TRBJ1-6, with 9 bases fitting TRBD1. CDR1 is SGHRS and CDR2 is YFSETQ in the germline V gene. Losses at the gene ends were 4 bases for V and 0 bases for J; bases not matched to a gene: 8. This CDR3 contains 18 residues. The CDR3 is CASSAGQGTISYNSPLHF. CDR3 in DNA: TGCGCCAGCAGCGCGGGACAGGGAACAATCTCCTATAATTCACCCCTCCACTTT.

The chain combines TRBV18 with TRBJ1-1, with no clear D. Per germline, CDR1 KGHSH and CDR2 LQKENI. This CDR3 comprises 15 residues. V was shortened by 4 bases and J by 0 bases, with 12 bases between the two germline ends. This chain's CDR3 is CASSLAQGMNTEAFF. The CDR3 DNA sequence: TGTGCCAGCTCACTCGCCCAAGGCATGAACACTGAAGCTTTCTTT.

The chain recombines TRBV19 with TRBJ1-2; D is perhaps TRBD1 (6 bases). CDR3 size: 13 residues. Germline CDR1 and CDR2: LNHDA and SQIVND (reference sequence). Trimming removed 9 bases at V and 2 bases at J, with 13 bases between. The CDR3 DNA sequence: TGTGCCAGCCGGGGGGCAGGGAACTATGGCTACACCTTC. Translating gives CASRGAGNYGYTF.

In its sample, this clone was seen once. The chain employs TRBV6-5 and TRBJ2-1, with 11 nucleotides matching TRBD1. J lost 8 bases, V lost 6 bases, and 9 bases had no gene match. The CDR3 has 15 residues. Germline-derived CDR1 and CDR2 are MNHEY and SVGAGI. The CDR3 nucleotides are TGTGCCAGCAGAAGGGACAGGGGGGCCTATGATGAGCAGTTCTTC. It yields the protein CASRRDRGAYDEQFF.

This clone was found many times. The chain has TRBV27 and TRBJ2-7; 11 bases line up with TRBD2. Germline values: CDR1 MNHEY, CDR2 SMNVEV (reference sequence). The length of the CDR3 is 14 residues. The ends lost 3 bases at V and 6 bases at J; junction bases unmatched: 4. CDR3 region: CASSLTSGVSEQYF. The CDR3 DNA is TGTGCCAGCAGTTTGACTAGCGGGGTTTCCGAGCAGTACTTC.

This clone showed up just a few times. The chain links TRBV2 to TRBJ1-1; 7 nucleotides agree with TRBD1. J was trimmed by 1 base and V by 6 bases; bases with no gene match: 11. The CDR3 spans 16 residues. Germline CDR1 is SNHLY and CDR2 is FYNNEI. DNA for the CDR3: TGTGCCAGCAGACCCCTGACGACAGGGAAGAACACTGAAGCTTTCTTT. Translated, it gives CASRPLTTGKNTEAFF.

This chain uses TRBV14 with TRBJ2-7; 9 bases are shared with TRBD2. Germline V gene data show CDR1 as SGHDN and CDR2 as FVKESK. This CDR3 has 14 amino acids. J lost 5 bases, V lost 0 bases, and 2 bases had no gene match. The CDR3 sequence is CASSQDLAGNEQYF. The CDR3 DNA reads as TGTGCCAGCAGCCAAGATCTAGCGGGGAACGAGCAGTACTTC.

There are a few counts of this clone. The rearrangement links TRBV14 to TRBJ2-1; possibly TRBD2 for D (5 bases). The CDR3 length is 13 residues. V dropped 4 bases and J dropped 11 bases, with 15 bases sitting between them. From germline, CDR1 is SGHDN and CDR2 FVKESK. The CDR3 sequence: CASSPMGLAKQFF. The CDR3 DNA sequence: TGTGCCAGCAGCCCTATGGGTCTAGCTAAGCAGTTCTTC. The whole variable domain, filled in from reference TRBV14 and TRBJ2-1, reads EAGVTQFPSHSVIEKGQTVTLRCDPISGHDNLYWYRRVMGKEIKFLLHFVKESKQDESGMPNNRFLAERTGGTYSTLKVQPAELEDSGVYFCASSPMGLAKQFFGPGTRLTVL.

A word on this clone: One junction end does not reproduce the germline sequence, and a read error may be involved. CDR3 amino acids: CASSSNPNEQFF. In DNA form, the CDR3 reads TGTGCTAGCAGCTCTAACCCCAATGAGCAGTTCTTC. The chain employs TRBV7-7 and TRBJ2-1; D gene ambiguous. The CDR3 is 12 amino acids. Germline V gene data show CDR1 as SSHAT and CDR2 as FNYEAQ (reference sequence).

The chain couples TRBV4-3 to TRBJ1-4; TRBD1 is a possible D gene (5 bases). CDR1 is LGHNA and CDR2 is YSLEER in the germline V gene. The CDR3 is 16 residues long. V lost 1 base, J lost 8 bases, and 17 bases lay in between. The CDR3 loop reads CASSQGASRAAEKLFF. CDR3 DNA: TGCGCCAGCAGCCAAGGGGCGAGCAGGGCGGCCGAAAAACTGTTTTTT.

This clone was counted once. This rearrangement joins TRBV29-1 to TRBJ1-5; D might be TRBD1 (5 bases). Per germline, CDR1 SQVTM and CDR2 ANQGSEA. V shed 7 bases and J shed 5 bases, with 12 bases lying between them. The CDR3 loop spans 12 amino acids. CDR3 sequence: CSAGDGYQPQHF. The CDR3 coding sequence is TGCAGCGCTGGGGACGGATATCAGCCCCAGCATTTT.

The J gene is TRBJ2-3, the V gene TRBV2; the match to TRBD2 covers 10 bases. CDR3 length: 15 amino acids. With V trimmed by 8 bases and J by 2 bases, 7 bases remained unmatched. CDR1 is SNHLY, CDR2 FYNNEI, per germline. The CDR3, as DNA: TGTGCCAGCGCAAGGCTAGCGGGGGTCACAGATACGCAGTATTTT. As protein: CASARLAGVTDTQYF.

This clone was observed a handful of times. In DNA form, the CDR3 reads TGTGCCAGCAGCTTAGCGACTAGCGGCCCATCTGCGACCCAGTACTTC. Its protein is CASSLATSGPSATQYF. The V and J genes are TRBV7-8 and TRBJ2-5; 9 bases fit TRBD2. The CDR3 extends over 16 amino acids. V lost 0 bases and J lost 7; bases outside the gene matches: 9. Germline CDR1 SGHVS, CDR2 FQNEAQ.

The chain links TRBV10-1 to TRBJ1-5; D gene ambiguous. The CDR3 sequence is 12 residues long. The V gene lost 3 bases and the J gene lost 0 bases, with 0 bases spanning the gap. Germline CDR1 reads WNHNN; CDR2 reads SYGVQD (reference sequence). For the CDR3, the DNA is TGCGCCAGCAGTGATAGCAATCAGCCCCAGCATTTT. This codes for CASSDSNQPQHF.

CDR3 protein: CSASAYNEQFF. The CDR3 DNA sequence: TGCAGTGCTTCTGCCTACAATGAGCAGTTCTTC. The rearrangement links TRBV20-1 to TRBJ2-1; D is ambiguous. Germline loops: CDR1 DFQATT, CDR2 SNEGSKA (reference sequence). The V end was cut by 5 bases, the J end by 2 bases, with 4 bases between. The CDR3 consists of 11 residues.

This chain connects TRBV13 to TRBJ2-1, with 13 bases matching TRBD2. The J segment lost 8 bases and the V segment lost 0 bases, leaving 4 bases of the junction unmatched. This CDR3 spans 16 amino acids. Germline V lookup: CDR1 PRHDT, CDR2 FYEKMQ (reference sequence). The CDR3 reads CASSLGRTSGGDEQFF. Here the CDR3 DNA reads TGTGCCAGCAGCTTAGGGCGGACTAGCGGGGGCGATGAGCAGTTCTTC.

The chain employs TRBV6-4 and TRBJ2-1; no reliable D call. From germline, CDR1 is MRHNA and CDR2 SNTAGT. Trimming shortened V by 6 bases and J by 2 bases, and 5 bases separated the two germline ends. The CDR3 length is 12 residues. The CDR3 coding sequence is TGTGCCAGCAGCGACACCTACAATGAGCAGTTCTTC. Translated: CASSDTYNEQFF.

V gene TRBV7-2 combines with J gene TRBJ1-5; weak D call: TRBD1 (5 bases). CDR3 size: 16 residues. V lost 5 bases, J lost 1 base, and 15 bases lay in between. In germline, CDR1 is SGHTA, CDR2 FQGNSA. The DNA for the CDR3 is TGTGCCAGCAGCCCCGTGGGGGGATGGAGCAATCAGCCCCAGCATTTT. Its protein is CASSPVGGWSNQPQHF. The entire variable domain, with the rest obtained from reference TRBV7-2 and TRBJ1-5, is as follows: GAGVSQSPSNKVTEKGKDVELRCDPISGHTALYWYRQSLGQGLEFLIYFQGNSAPDKSGLPSDRFSAERTGGSVSTLTIQRTQQEDSAVYLCASSPVGGWSNQPQHFGDGTRLSIL.

Only a few counts were recorded for this clone. The chain combines TRBV7-9 with TRBJ2-7; D gene unclear. Trimming took off 4 bases at V and 3 bases at J, with 10 bases between the two ends. In germline, CDR1 is SEHNR, CDR2 FQNEAQ (reference sequence). The CDR3 spans 13 residues. As DNA, the CDR3 is TGTGCCAGCAGCTCAGACTCCATCTACGAGCAGTACTTC. This translates into CASSSDSIYEQYF.

This clone turned up a few times. The genes are TRBV7-8 and TRBJ2-5, with D maybe TRBD2 (5 bases). The V and J ends lost 1 base and 5 bases respectively, with 17 bases between them. The germline V gene has CDR1 SGHVS and CDR2 FQNEAQ. The CDR3 sequence is 16 residues long. CDR3 sequence (DNA): TGTGCCAGCAGCTTAGGTGCGGCGGGCGGCCGGGAGACCCAGTACTTC. Residues: CASSLGAAGGRETQYF.

The V gene is TRBV9, the J gene TRBJ2-7, with a possible D match to TRBD2 (7 bases). Germline CDR1 SGDLS, CDR2 YYNGEE. There are 14 residues in the CDR3. V was trimmed by 0 bases and J by 3 bases, leaving 10 bases between them. CDR3 sequence: CASSVGGGRYEQYF. In DNA form, the CDR3 reads TGTGCCAGCAGCGTAGGCGGGGGCCGCTACGAGCAGTACTTC.

This chain connects TRBV1 to TRBJ2-5; the table's D call, TRBD1, was not checked against the DNA. TRBV1 is classified as a pseudogene. This CDR3 contains 17 residues. CDR3 sequence reads: CTSSQDQAGQLQETQYF. CDR3 DNA sequence: TGCACCAGCAGCCAAGATCAGGCGGGACAGCTTCAAGAGACCCAGTACTTC.

The sample holds a few counts of this clone. J is TRBJ1-1 and V is TRBV6-1; unclear D gene. Trimming shortened V by 3 bases and J by 10 bases, and 15 bases separated the two germline ends. The germline gives CDR1 MNHNS, CDR2 SASEGT. The CDR3 contains 13 residues. The CDR3 DNA sequence: TGTGCCAGCAGTGAGATGTTCGGGTATGGAGCTTTCTTT. Amino acid sequence: CASSEMFGYGAFF.

V usage is TRBV4-3 and J usage is TRBJ2-7; D unclear. The CDR3 contains 13 residues. Trimming took 4 bases from V and 8 from J, leaving 15 bases between them. The germline CDR1 and CDR2 sequences are LGHNA and YSLEER. This chain's CDR3 is CASSPPPPLQQYF. CDR3 nucleotides: TGCGCCAGCAGCCCTCCACCCCCTCTTCAGCAGTACTTC.

This clone was seen only once. The rearrangement joins TRBV10-2 to TRBJ1-1; the D gene is possibly TRBD1 (5 bases). Germline-derived CDR1 and CDR2 are WSHSY and SAAADI. V lost 10 bases and J 1 base, leaving 10 bases between the germline ends. The CDR3 totals 12 residues. CDR3 sequence: CATGGGNTEAFF. The CDR3 DNA reads as TGCGCCACCGGGGGGGGGAACACTGAAGCTTTCTTT.